This is a list of T cell receptor beta chains from one sample in a study of shared clonotypes between healthy human individuals. Generated by immunoSEQ multiplex PCR, the TCRdb table keeps only in-frame clones and is missing some. The sample includes some 1,400,000 clones, about 96% of them seen just once. Material for sequencing was naive CD4+ T cells sorted from blood. The source of these receptors is a man younger than 40 in good health. Each CDR3 is given with its conserved first and last residue. D genes are given only for firm matches. Clone size is given for some rows only: seen once, a few or many times, or a class if the clone is expanded.

v_gene	abundance	d_gene	j_gene	CDR3nt	CDR3aa
TRBV2	.	TRBD1	TRBJ1-5	TGTGCCAGCAGGACAGGGAATCAGCCCCAGCATTTT	CASRTGNQPQHF
TRBV9	.	.	TRBJ1-1	TGTGCCAGCAGCGCCGAAGTTTACACTGAAGCTTTCTTT	CASSAEVYTEAFF
TRBV5-1	.	.	TRBJ2-2	TGCGCCAGCAGCCTAAGGACAGTGAACACCGGGGAGCTGTTTTTT	CASSLRTVNTGELFF
TRBV6-1	.	.	TRBJ1-4	TGTGCCACCAGGACGGACGAGGCTAATGAAAAACTGTTTTTT	CATRTDEANEKLFF
TRBV27	.	.	TRBJ1-2	TGTGCCAGCAGTTCCCGGACAGCCTATGGCTACACCTTC	CASSSRTAYGYTF
TRBV6-1	.	TRBD1	TRBJ1-1	TGTGCCAGCAGTTGGGGGACAGCGGACACTGAAGCTTTCTTT	CASSWGTADTEAFF
TRBV5-4	.	TRBD1	TRBJ1-3	TGTGCCAGCAGCCTGGGGTTTACAGGGGACGGAAACACCATATATTTT	CASSLGFTGDGNTIYF
TRBV9	.	.	TRBJ2-3	TGTGCCAGCAGCCTGACAGATACGCAGTATTTT	CASSLTDTQYF
TRBV18	.	TRBD2	TRBJ2-1	TGTGCCAGCTCATCTAAGCGGGAGAGTCATGAGCAGTTCTTC	CASSSKRESHEQFF
TRBV6-5	.	.	TRBJ2-7	TGTGCCAGCAGTTACGGGGCAGGGAACTCCTACGAGCAGTACTTC	CASSYGAGNSYEQYF
TRBV4-2	.	TRBD1	TRBJ1-3	TGTGCCAGCAGCCAAACTGGGACAGAAGGAAACACCATATATTTT	CASSQTGTEGNTIYF
TRBV29-1	.	TRBD1	TRBJ2-3	TGCAGCGTTGCGGACAGGCCCTTCACAGATACGCAGTATTTT	CSVADRPFTDTQYF
TRBV2	.	.	TRBJ2-1	TGTGCCAGCAGTGTTTACAGATACAATGAGCAGTTCTTC	CASSVYRYNEQFF
TRBV6-1	.	.	TRBJ1-2	TGTGCCAGCAGTCTGATCGGATATGGCTACACCTTC	CASSLIGYGYTF
TRBV7-7	.	TRBD1	TRBJ2-3	TGTGCTAGCAGCACAGGACAGGCCAACACAGATACGCAGTATTTT	CASSTGQANTDTQYF
TRBV18	.	.	TRBJ2-5	TGTGCCAGCTCACCAATCAGGGGACCCGAAGAGACCCAGTACTTC	CASSPIRGPEETQYF
TRBV11-1	.	.	TRBJ2-2	TGTGCCAGCAGCTTAGGACCCTCCACCGGGGAGCTGTTTTTT	CASSLGPSTGELFF
TRBV28	.	.	TRBJ1-1	TGTGCCAGCAGTTTACCAGGGGCGGACACTGAAGCTTTCTTT	CASSLPGADTEAFF
TRBV14	.	TRBD2	TRBJ2-1	TGTGCCAGCAGACAAGATGTCGGGTCCCTAGCGGGAGGCAATGAGCAGTTCTTC	CASRQDVGSLAGGNEQFF
TRBV5-6	.	.	TRBJ1-3	TGTGCCAGCAGCCCTCGGGAGGGGGGGTCTGGAAACACCATATATTTT	CASSPREGGSGNTIYF
TRBV5-1	.	.	TRBJ2-2	TGCGCCAGCAGCTTTACAGGGACCGGGACCGGGGAGCTGTTTTTT	CASSFTGTGTGELFF
TRBV7-2	once	TRBD2	TRBJ2-3	TGTGCCAGCAGCTTAGGGAGACTAGCGGAAGCAGATACGCAGTATTTT	CASSLGRLAEADTQYF
TRBV5-1	.	.	TRBJ2-2	TGCGCCAGCAAACACGACGTTGTCGGGGAGCTGTTTTTT	CASKHDVVGELFF
TRBV30	.	.	TRBJ2-3	TGTGCCTGCTACGGAAGGCCAGATACGCAGTATTTT	CACYGRPDTQYF
TRBV6-6	.	.	TRBJ2-7	TGTGCCAGCAGGCCGACAGGCTACTACGAGCAGTACTTC	CASRPTGYYEQYF
TRBV7-2	once	.	TRBJ1-2	TGTGCCAGCAGCTTAGTTTCCACGGGGATTAACTATGGCTACACCTTC	CASSLVSTGINYGYTF
TRBV27	.	TRBD2	TRBJ2-1	TGTGCCAGCACCCCTGGGACTAGCGGTTACAATGAGCAGTTCTTC	CASTPGTSGYNEQFF
TRBV11-2	.	.	TRBJ2-7	TGTGCCAGCAGCTTTTCTGGGAGTTTGTCCTACGAGCAGTACTTC	CASSFSGSLSYEQYF
TRBV19	few	.	TRBJ1-3	TGTGCCAGTAGAGGGCAGATGGCTGGAAACACCATATATTTT	CASRGQMAGNTIYF
TRBV2	.	.	TRBJ2-7	TGTGCCAGCAGGCGGAGGGAGACCTACTGGGAGCAGTACTTC	CASRRRETYWEQYF
TRBV11-2	.	TRBD2	TRBJ2-7	TGTGCCAGCAGCTTACTAGCGGGGGTGAGCTCCTACGAGCAGTACTTC	CASSLLAGVSSYEQYF
TRBV28	.	.	TRBJ2-1	TGTGCCAGCACTCCGTCGGCGTTGACGACATACAATGAGCAGTTCTTC	CASTPSALTTYNEQFF
TRBV10-1	.	.	TRBJ1-2	TGCGCCAGCAGTGAGGGGACATTCACCTATGGCTACACCTTC	CASSEGTFTYGYTF
TRBV7-9	.	.	TRBJ2-4	TGTGCCAGCAGCTTGGAAACCCACCTAAGAATCAAAAACATTCAGTACTTC	CASSLETHLRIKNIQYF
TRBV4-1	.	.	TRBJ2-7	TGCGCCAGCAGCCAAGACCCAGGGCGAAGGGCCTACGAGCAGTACTTC	CASSQDPGRRAYEQYF
TRBV28	.	.	TRBJ2-1	TGTGCCAGCAGCAAGACTAGGAGGGTCAATGAGCAGTTCTTC	CASSKTRRVNEQFF
TRBV15	.	.	TRBJ2-7	TGTGCCACCAGTCGAAGAATATACTCGGACAGCTTGCTGACGGAGCAGTACTTC	CATSRRIYSDSLLTEQYF